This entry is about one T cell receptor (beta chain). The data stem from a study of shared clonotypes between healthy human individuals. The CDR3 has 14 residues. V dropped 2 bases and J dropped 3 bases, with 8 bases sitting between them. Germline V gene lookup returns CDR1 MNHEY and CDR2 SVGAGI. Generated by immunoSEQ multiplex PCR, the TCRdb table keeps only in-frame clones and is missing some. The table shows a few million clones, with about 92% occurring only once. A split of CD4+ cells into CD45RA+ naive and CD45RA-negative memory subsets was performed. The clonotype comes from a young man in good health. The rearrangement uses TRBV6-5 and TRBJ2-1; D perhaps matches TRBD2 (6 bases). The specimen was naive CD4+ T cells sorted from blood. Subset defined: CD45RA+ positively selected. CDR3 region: CASSYVRGYNEQFF. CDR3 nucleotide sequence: TGTGCCAGCAGTTACGTGCGGGGCTACAATGAGCAGTTCTTC.